A selection of T cell receptor beta chains follows, all from one sample in a study of breast tumors, draining lymph nodes, adjacent tissues. Each CDR3 protein gets one entry after TCRdb re-called the multiplex PCR reads with MiXCR. The table shows over 200,000 distinct CDR3 sequences, with approximately 30% occurring only once. Sequencing was performed on axillary lymph node tissue. These receptors were taken from a female donor with breast cancer. Some clones in this sample may be carry-over from other donors' samples. CDR3s include the opening cysteine and the closing phenylalanine or tryptophan. A D gene is named only where the DNA matches it firmly. Size tells how often a clone was seen (once, few, many) or the class of an expanded clone, and some rows leave it out.

clone_size j_call d_call v_call cdr3_nt cdr3_aa
many TRBJ2-1 TRBD2 TRBV2 TGTGCCAGCAGCTCGACTAGCGGGTCTCACAATGAGCAGTTCTTC CASSSTSGSHNEQFF
many TRBJ2-4 TRBD1 TRBV12-3/TRBV12-4 TGTGCCAGCAGTTCGACAGGGGCCAAAAACATTCAGTACTTC CASSSTGAKNIQYF
many TRBJ2-2 TRBD2 TRBV11-3 TGTGCCAGCAGCCCAACGGGACTACTCACCGGGGAGCTGTTTTTT CASSPTGLLTGELFF
NA TRBJ2-5 TRBD2 TRBV6-2/TRBV6-3 TGTGCCAGCACGAGCGGGAGGGCCTTAGGGAGGCGGACCCAGTACTTC CASTSGRALGRRTQYF
NA TRBJ1-2 NA TRBV20-1 TGCAGTGCTTCAACAGGGAACTATGGCTACACCTTC CSASTGNYGYTF
many TRBJ2-5 TRBD1 TRBV10-2 TGCGCCAGTCCGCAGGGGGTAGAGGAGACCCAGTACTTC CASPQGVEETQYF
many TRBJ2-5 TRBD1 TRBV6-6 TGTGCCAGCAGTCCGGGACAGGGGCCGGAGACCCAGTACTTC CASSPGQGPETQYF
many TRBJ2-1 TRBD2 TRBV11-1 TGTGCCAGCAGCTTAGGAGCGGGAGGGAGGTATGAGCAGTTCTTC CASSLGAGGRYEQFF
many TRBJ2-7 NA TRBV30 TGTGCCTGGAGTGCGGGGGACACAGCCTACGAGCAGTACTTC CAWSAGDTAYEQYF
NA TRBJ1-1 NA TRBV20-1 TGCAGTGCTAGAAGAAACACTGAAGCTTTCTTT CSARRNTEAFF
few TRBJ2-2 NA TRBV12-3/TRBV12-4 TGTGCCAGCAGTTTCGCGTTCAGTCCCGGGGAGCTGTTTTTT CASSFAFSPGELFF
many TRBJ2-5 TRBD1 TRBV15 TGTGCCACCAGCAGAGTTGGGCCGGGACAGGGGGTTGCGGAGACCCAGTACTTC CATSRVGPGQGVAETQYF
NA TRBJ1-6 NA TRBV11-3 TGTGCCAGCAGCTTGGGCCCAGATAAGCATTCACCCCTCCACTTT CASSLGPDKHSPLHF
many TRBJ2-7 TRBD1 TRBV6-1 TGTGCCGCGGGGACAGGGTTCAACGAGCAGTACTTC CAAGTGFNEQYF
many TRBJ2-3 TRBD2 TRBV7-3 TGTGCCAGCAGCCCATTAGGGACTAGCGGATACACAGATACGCAGTATTTT CASSPLGTSGYTDTQYF
NA TRBJ2-2 NA TRBV20-1 TGCAGTGCTAGAAGAACAGGGGAGCTGTTTTTT CSARRTGELFF
few TRBJ1-2 TRBD1 TRBV6-5 TGTGCCAGCAGCATGACAGGGAACTATGGCTACACCTTC CASSMTGNYGYTF
many TRBJ1-2 NA TRBV11-2 TGTGCCAGCAGCTTAAATGGGGGCTACACCTTC CASSLNGGYTF
few TRBJ1-1 TRBD1 TRBV6-6 TGTGCCAGCAGTTACCCACAGGGACAGCTCATGAACACTGAAGCTTTCTTT CASSYPQGQLMNTEAFF
many TRBJ1-3 NA TRBV19 TGTGCCAGTAGTTTGTCAGGACGCTCTGGAAACACCATATATTTT CASSLSGRSGNTIYF
many TRBJ2-2 NA TRBV5-8 TGTGCCAGCAGCTTGGCCAGGGGAGATACCGGGGAGCTGTTTTTT CASSLARGDTGELFF
many TRBJ1-4 NA TRBV11-1 TGTGCCAGCAGCTTAGTGGACAGCCGGAATGAAAAACTGTTTTTT CASSLVDSRNEKLFF
many TRBJ2-7 TRBD2 TRBV6-5 TGTGCCAGCAGTTGGGGGACTACCACTCTAGTCCACGAGCAGTACTTC CASSWGTTTLVHEQYF
many TRBJ2-1 NA TRBV6-1 TGTGCCAGCAGTGTCCGGAGAGGAGGGGATGAGCAGTTCTTC CASSVRRGGDEQFF
many TRBJ2-7 NA TRBV12-3/TRBV12-4 TGTGCCAGCAGAAGGGGCGTCGAGCAGTACTTC CASRRGVEQYF
NA TRBJ1-2 NA TRBV6-1 TGTGCCAGCAGTGAAAACCTGGGGGGTAACCATGGCCACACCTTC CASSENLGGNHGHTF
once TRBJ1-5 TRBD1 TRBV12-3/TRBV12-4 TGTGCCAGCAGCACCGGGACAGGGGTTCAGCCCCAGCATTTT CASSTGTGVQPQHF
NA TRBJ2-3 NA TRBV18 TGTGCCTGCCGGGACAAAAACACAGATACGCAGTATTTT CACRDKNTDTQYF
many TRBJ1-2 NA TRBV19 TGTGCCAGTAGTATAGGTCTTGTCGGGAAGTCTAACTATGGCTACACCTTC CASSIGLVGKSNYGYTF
NA TRBJ2-2 TRBD1 TRBV20-1 TGCAGTGTTGGGACAGGGGGCTCCGATACCACCGGGGAGCTGTTTTTT CSVGTGGSDTTGELFF
many TRBJ2-7 NA TRBV7-2 TGTGCCAGCAGCTTAGTGGGAGGATCCTACGAGCAGTACTTC CASSLVGGSYEQYF
many TRBJ2-2 NA TRBV20-1 TGCAGTGCTCTTGAGTGGGCCGGGGAGCTGTTTTTT CSALEWAGELFF
many TRBJ1-4 NA TRBV7-9 TGTGCCAGCAGCTTAAGGTCGCCGGGAGGGGAGCTAGAGAAACTGTTTTTT CASSLRSPGGELEKLFF
many TRBJ1-5 NA TRBV25-1 TGTGCCAGCAGCGGGACGGGAAGCAATCAGCCCCAGCATTTT CASSGTGSNQPQHF
many TRBJ2-5 TRBD2 TRBV20-1 TGCAGTGCAGAGGGGACTAGCGGGGGGAGGGAGACCCAGTACTTC CSAEGTSGGRETQYF
NA TRBJ1-1 NA TRBV18 TGTGCCAGCTCACCACGACAGTTGAACACTGAAGCTTTCTTT CASSPRQLNTEAFF
many TRBJ2-3 TRBD2 TRBV20-1 TGCAGTGTGCTAGCGGGAGGGGATACGCAGTATTTT CSVLAGGDTQYF
NA TRBJ2-3 NA TRBV27 TGTGCCAGCAGTTTGTGGCAGGGGAGCCTGGGGGGCACAGATACGCAGTATTTT CASSLWQGSLGGTDTQYF
many TRBJ1-4 NA TRBV12-3/TRBV12-4 TGTGCCAGCAGTTTAGCGGGGACTAGCCAGAAACTGTTTTTT CASSLAGTSQKLFF
NA TRBJ2-2 NA TRBV14 TGTGCCAGCAGGTCTGCGTGGGGCACCGGGGAGCCGTCTTTT CASRSAWGTGEPSF
many TRBJ2-3 TRBD2 TRBV29-1 TGCAGCGTTGGGACTAGCGGGAGTTCGTTAGATACGCAGTATTTT CSVGTSGSSLDTQYF
NA TRBJ2-3 NA TRBV18 TGTGCCAGCTCCCCAGACGGGACCCCGAGGAGAGATACGCAGTATTTT CASSPDGTPRRDTQYF
NA TRBJ2-7 NA TRBV5-1 TGCGCCAGCAGCTTGGCCGGGGACATTCTTACCTACGGGCAGTGCTTC CASSLAGDILTYGQCF
many TRBJ2-2 NA TRBV5-8 TGTGCCAGCAGCTTGGCGAGGGCCGGGGAGCTGTTTTTT CASSLARAGELFF
large TRBJ2-7 TRBD1 TRBV5-5 TGTGCCAGCAGCTTGATGGACAGGGGGCAATACGAGCAGTACTTC CASSLMDRGQYEQYF
once TRBJ2-5 TRBD2 TRBV10-2 TGCGCCAGCAATGACCTGAGGACTAGAGGGGAGACCCAGTACTTC CASNDLRTRGETQYF
many TRBJ2-1 NA TRBV7-8 TGTGCCAGCAGCTCCGAGCGCTGGGAGCAGTTCTTC CASSSERWEQFF
many TRBJ2-3 NA TRBV11-3 TGTGCCAGCAGTCCCCAAGGACGACGCACAGATACGCAGTATTTT CASSPQGRRTDTQYF
many TRBJ2-7 NA TRBV20-1 TGCAGTGCTAGAGCTCCGGGTGGGAGCGAGCAGTACTTC CSARAPGGSEQYF
NA TRBJ1-1 NA TRBV6-1 TGTGCCAGCAGTGAAGTGGGGAACACTGAAGCTTTCTTT CASSEVGNTEAFF
once TRBJ1-5 NA TRBV2 TGTGCCAGCAGAGCAAAGACCCAGCATTTT CASRAKTQHF